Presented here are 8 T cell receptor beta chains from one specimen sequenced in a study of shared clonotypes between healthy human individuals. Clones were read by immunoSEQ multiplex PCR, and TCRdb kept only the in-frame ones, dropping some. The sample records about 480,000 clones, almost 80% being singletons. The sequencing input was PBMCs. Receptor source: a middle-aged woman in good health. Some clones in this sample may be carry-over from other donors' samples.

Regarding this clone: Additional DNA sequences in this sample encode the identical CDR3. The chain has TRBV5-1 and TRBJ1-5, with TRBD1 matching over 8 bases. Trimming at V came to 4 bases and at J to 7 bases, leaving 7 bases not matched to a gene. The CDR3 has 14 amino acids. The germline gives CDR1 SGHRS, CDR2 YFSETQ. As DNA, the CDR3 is TGCGCCAGCAGCCTCGGACAGGGAACCCAGCCCCAGCATTTT. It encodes CASSLGQGTQPQHF.

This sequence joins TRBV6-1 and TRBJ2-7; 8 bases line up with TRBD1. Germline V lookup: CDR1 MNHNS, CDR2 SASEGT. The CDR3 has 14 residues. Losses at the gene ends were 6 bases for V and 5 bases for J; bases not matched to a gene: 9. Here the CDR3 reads CASRQGGLTDEQYF. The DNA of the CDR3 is TGTGCCAGCAGACAGGGGGGACTGACGGACGAGCAGTACTTC.

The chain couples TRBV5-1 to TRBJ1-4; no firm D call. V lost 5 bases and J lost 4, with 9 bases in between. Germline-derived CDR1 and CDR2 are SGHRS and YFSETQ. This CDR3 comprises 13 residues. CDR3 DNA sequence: TGCGCCAGCAGGCCTAGTTTTAATGAAAAACTGTTTTTT. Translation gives CASRPSFNEKLFF.

The CDR3 loop is CAWSATGNSYNSPLHF. The CDR3 nucleotides are TGTGCCTGGAGTGCGACAGGGAATTCCTATAATTCACCCCTCCACTTT. The genes are TRBV30 and TRBJ1-6, with TRBD1 matching over 7 bases. This CDR3 is 16 amino acids long. Trimming took 1 base from V and 1 from J; bases not matched to a gene: 4. Germline assignment: CDR1 GTSNPN and CDR2 SVGIG (reference sequence).

CDR3 sequence (DNA): TGTGCCAGCAGCCCTAGCGGGAGTGGGGAGACCCAGTACTTC. It is translated as CASSPSGSGETQYF. The J gene is TRBJ2-5, the V gene TRBV4-2; 10 bases fit TRBD2. The CDR3 runs to 14 residues. With 4 bases clipped from V and 5 bases from J, the junction kept 4 bases outside the gene matches. The V gene's germline CDR1 is LGHNA and CDR2 YNFKEQ.

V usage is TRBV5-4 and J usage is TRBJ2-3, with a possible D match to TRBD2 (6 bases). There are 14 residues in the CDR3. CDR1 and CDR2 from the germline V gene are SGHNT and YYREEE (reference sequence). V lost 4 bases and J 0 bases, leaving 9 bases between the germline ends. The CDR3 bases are TGTGCCAGCAGCGGCGGGATGAGCACAGATACGCAGTATTTT. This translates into CASSGGMSTDTQYF.

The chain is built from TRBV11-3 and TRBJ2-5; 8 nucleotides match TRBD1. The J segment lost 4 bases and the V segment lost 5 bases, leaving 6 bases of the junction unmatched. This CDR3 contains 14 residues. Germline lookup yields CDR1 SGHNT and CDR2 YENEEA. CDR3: CASSLDRDGETQYF. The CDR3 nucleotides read TGTGCCAGCAGCCTGGACAGGGACGGAGAGACCCAGTACTTC.

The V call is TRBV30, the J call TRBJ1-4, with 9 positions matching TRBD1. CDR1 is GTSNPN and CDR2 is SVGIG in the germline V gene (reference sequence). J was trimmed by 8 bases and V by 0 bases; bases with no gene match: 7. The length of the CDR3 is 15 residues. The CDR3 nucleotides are TGTGCCTGGAGTGTCGTAGGGACAGGGTCAGAAAAACTGTTTTTT. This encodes CAWSVVGTGSEKLFF.